A single TCR beta chain is shown here with its context. Its antigen has not been determined. Within one base of it there is no much larger clone, and no base qualities were kept. Healthy HIV-negative adults with no recently reported acute infections or vaccinations were included as donors. Only Caucasian adults living in Nashville, Tennessee, USA were represented among the donors. CD8 memory samples combined magnetically selected CD45RO+ cells with CCR7-negative CD45RA+ effector memory (TemRA) cells. Blood was collected by leukapheresis, and PBMCs were isolated by Ficoll-Histopaque density gradient centrifugation and then cryopreserved in liquid nitrogen vapor phase. Analytical flow cytometry was used to check the purity and quantity of every magnetically sorted T cell population. From each sorted fraction, genomic DNA was isolated and quantified by UV absorbance on a Nanodrop 2000c. The data were obtained in a study of shared clonotypes between healthy human individuals (dated by TCRdb to 2020 to 2022). Background for the entire study: A couple of women and a few men aged 18 to 49 years were included in the cohort. For each donor, three plates each were used for CD4 naive and CD4 memory, two plates were used for CD8 naive, and one plate was used for CD8 memory. To estimate repertoire size and how much clonotypes are shared between individuals, the study performed deep sequencing of blood TCR repertoires from a few healthy adults. To increase sequencing depth and limit assay-specific biases, TCR repertoire library preparation and sequencing were carried out by different laboratories using diverse techniques. Between about 0.8 and 9 billion PBMCs per donor were obtained by leukapheresis.

Study-wide findings and limitations: The genetic and exposure-history diversity represented was limited by the small number of donors. Pairwise subsampling indicated that sequencing depth was expected to affect the degree of clonotype sharing among donors. Larger estimated clonotype richness was generally found for naive subsets than for memory subsets. Sharing across several donors was observed for roughly 5% of naive CD4, 3% to 4% of naive CD8, 2% to 2.5% of memory CD4, and around 0.4% of memory CD8 clonotypes. Clonotypes shared by all four sorted-subset donors showed higher generation probabilities than non-shared clonotypes. Sampling was restricted to blood, and TCR repertoires in tissues likely differ from the TCR repertoires found in blood. Rarefaction of sorted-subset datasets indicated incomplete sequencing despite the large sequencing depth.

Using the deep immunoSEQ assay, TCR CDR3 regions were amplified from genomic DNA by multiplex PCR. For each cell subset, the extracted genomic DNA was distributed evenly across all wells of several immunoSEQ 96-well plates, and each plate served as one replicate. For sorted subsets, 200 ng of genomic DNA, equivalent to 30,000 or so T cell genomes, went into each replicate PCR. The purified libraries were quantified using a Qubit 3.0 fluorometer, sized with a Bioanalyzer 2100, and then quantified again using the KAPA Library Quantification kit. A separate single-read 150-cycle Illumina NextSeq 550 flow cell was used to sequence each immunoSEQ 96-well plate. In the original analysis: The immunoSEQ output contained only junctional sequences without quality scores, so filtering could not match that applied to full-length reads. Sequences were annotated with PyIR, a Python wrapper for IgBLAST v1.9, using IMGT germline references to assign V/J genes and CDR3. Any read was removed if the V/J assignment was weak (E-value above 1e-6), the CDR3 was missing, or the read contained stop codons, out-of-frame junctions, or ambiguous translated residues. V3J clonotypes were defined by identical inferred V gene, J gene, and CDR3 amino acid sequence. Percentage overlap between repertoires was computed as shared unique clonotypes divided by the size of the smaller repertoire. Richness of each repertoire was evaluated using RTK rarefaction, the Chao1 estimator, and Recon v2.1 estimates of unobserved clonotypes. Generation probabilities were computed with OLGA for all TCRbeta clonotypes obtained by the gDNA method from several donors. Held by TCRdb, this immuneACCESS table contains in-frame sequences only and omits some clones. Under half of the omission traces to an unresolved V gene where checked; the cause of the rest is unknown. The V and J calls and clone size are taken from that table; D and trimming were inferred from the DNA. The sample records 100,000 or so clones, about 70% of which are singletons. The leading ten clones occupy over 20% of the sample.

This clonotype originated in a young woman in good health. The sample consisted of memory CD8+ T cells sorted from blood. The cell subset or site label on this specimen signifies: CD45RO+ cells pooled with CCR7-negative TemRA cells.

CDR3 region: CASRGPGQGEFF. The nucleotides read TGTGCCAGCAGGGGGCCGGGACAGGGGGAGTTCTTC. The rearrangement joined TRBV25-1 to TRBJ2-1; 11 nucleotides in the junction match TRBD1. From a lookup of the germline V gene, CDR1 and CDR2 are MGHDK and SYGVNS. Trimming removed 6 bases from V and 14 bases from J; the gene matches leave 6 bases unexplained. From the cysteine up to the phenylalanine, the CDR3 has a length of 12 residues. Of all the DNA, just the CDR3 is kept, 36 bases in frame from base 1.